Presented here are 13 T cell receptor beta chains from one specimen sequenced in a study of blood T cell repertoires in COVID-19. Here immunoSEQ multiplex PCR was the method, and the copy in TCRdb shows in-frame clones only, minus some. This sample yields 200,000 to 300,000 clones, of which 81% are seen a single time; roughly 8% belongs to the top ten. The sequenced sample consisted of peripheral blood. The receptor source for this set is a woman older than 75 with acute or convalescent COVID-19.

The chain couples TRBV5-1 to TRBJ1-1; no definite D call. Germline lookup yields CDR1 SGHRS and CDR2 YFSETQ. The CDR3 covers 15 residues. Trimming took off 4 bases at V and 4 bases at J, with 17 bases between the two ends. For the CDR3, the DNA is TGCGCCAGCAGCACCCGAATGGGAGAGGGCACTGAAGCTTTCTTT. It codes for CASSTRMGEGTEAFF.

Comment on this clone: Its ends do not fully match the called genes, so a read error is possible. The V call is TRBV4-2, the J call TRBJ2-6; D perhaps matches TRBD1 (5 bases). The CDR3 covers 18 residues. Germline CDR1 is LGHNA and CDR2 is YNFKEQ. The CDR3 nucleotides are TGTGCCAGCAGCCAAGGAGTTGGGGATTGGTCTGGGGCCAACGTCCTGACTTTT. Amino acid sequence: CASSQGVGDWSGANVLTF.

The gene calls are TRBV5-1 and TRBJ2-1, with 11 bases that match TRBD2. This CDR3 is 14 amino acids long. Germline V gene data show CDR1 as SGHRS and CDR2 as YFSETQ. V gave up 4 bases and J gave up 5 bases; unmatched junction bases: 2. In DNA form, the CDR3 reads TGCGCCAGCAGCCAGACTAGCGGGAACAATGAGCAGTTCTTC. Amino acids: CASSQTSGNNEQFF.

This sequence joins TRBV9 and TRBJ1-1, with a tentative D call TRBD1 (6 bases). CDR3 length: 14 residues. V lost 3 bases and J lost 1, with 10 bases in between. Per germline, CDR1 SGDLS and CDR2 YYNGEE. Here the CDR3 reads CASSGTAGNTEAFF. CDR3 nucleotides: TGTGCCAGCAGCGGGACAGCAGGGAACACTGAAGCTTTCTTT.

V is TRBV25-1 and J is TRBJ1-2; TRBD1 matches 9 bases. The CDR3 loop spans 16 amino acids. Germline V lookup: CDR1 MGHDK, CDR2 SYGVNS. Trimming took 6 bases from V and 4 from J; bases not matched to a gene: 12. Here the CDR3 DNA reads TGTGCCAGCAGAACAGACCCCGGGACAGGGAGCTATGGCTACACCTTC. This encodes CASRTDPGTGSYGYTF.

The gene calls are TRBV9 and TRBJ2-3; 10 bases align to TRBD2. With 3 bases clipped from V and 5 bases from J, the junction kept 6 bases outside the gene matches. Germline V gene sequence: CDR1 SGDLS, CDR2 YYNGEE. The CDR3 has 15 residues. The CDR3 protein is CASSGSGTSEDTQYF. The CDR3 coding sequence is TGTGCCAGCAGCGGCTCCGGGACTAGCGAAGATACGCAGTATTTT.

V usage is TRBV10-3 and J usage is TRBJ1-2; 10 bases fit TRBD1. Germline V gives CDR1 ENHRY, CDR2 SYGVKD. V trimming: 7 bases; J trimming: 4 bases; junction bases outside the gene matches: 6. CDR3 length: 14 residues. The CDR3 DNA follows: TGTGCCATCACTCGGGACAGGGGCAGCTATGGCTACACCTTC. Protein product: CAITRDRGSYGYTF.

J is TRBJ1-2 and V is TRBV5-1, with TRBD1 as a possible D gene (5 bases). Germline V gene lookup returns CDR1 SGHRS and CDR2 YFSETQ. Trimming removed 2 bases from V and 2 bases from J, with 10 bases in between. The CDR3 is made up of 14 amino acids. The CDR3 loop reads CASSLPGRNYGYTF. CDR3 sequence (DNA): TGCGCCAGCAGCTTACCAGGGCGCAACTATGGCTACACCTTC.

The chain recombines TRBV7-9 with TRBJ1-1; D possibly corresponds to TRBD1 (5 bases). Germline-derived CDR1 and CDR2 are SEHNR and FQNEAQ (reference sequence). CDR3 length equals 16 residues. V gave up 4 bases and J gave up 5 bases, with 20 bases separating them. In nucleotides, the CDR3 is TGTGCCAGCAGCTATTCATCGAGGGCCGGGGGAACTGAAGCTTTCTTT. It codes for CASSYSSRAGGTEAFF.

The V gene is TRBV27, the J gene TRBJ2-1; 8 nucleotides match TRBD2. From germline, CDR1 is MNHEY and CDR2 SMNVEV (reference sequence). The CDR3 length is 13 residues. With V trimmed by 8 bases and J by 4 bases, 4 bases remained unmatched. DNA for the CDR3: TGTGCCAGCCGGGAGGGCCGGTACAATGAGCAGTTCTTC. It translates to CASREGRYNEQFF.

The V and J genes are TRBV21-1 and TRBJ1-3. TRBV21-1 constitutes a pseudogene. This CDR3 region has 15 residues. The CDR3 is CASSKEAGAGNTIYF. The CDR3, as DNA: TGTGCCAGCAGCAAAGAGGCGGGGGCCGGAAACACCATATATTTT.

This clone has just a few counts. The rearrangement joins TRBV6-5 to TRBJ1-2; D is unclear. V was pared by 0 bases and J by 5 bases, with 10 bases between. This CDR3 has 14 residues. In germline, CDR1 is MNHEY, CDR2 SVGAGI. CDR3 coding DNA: TGTGCCAGCAGTTACTCGCGATCAGCGTATGGCTACACCTTC. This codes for CASSYSRSAYGYTF.

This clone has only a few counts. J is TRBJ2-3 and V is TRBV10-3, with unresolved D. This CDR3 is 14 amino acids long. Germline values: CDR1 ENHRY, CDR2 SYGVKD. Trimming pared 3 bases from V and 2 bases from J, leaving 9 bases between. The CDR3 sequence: CAISDRPPTDTQYF. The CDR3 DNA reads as TGTGCCATCAGTGACAGGCCACCCACAGATACGCAGTATTTT.